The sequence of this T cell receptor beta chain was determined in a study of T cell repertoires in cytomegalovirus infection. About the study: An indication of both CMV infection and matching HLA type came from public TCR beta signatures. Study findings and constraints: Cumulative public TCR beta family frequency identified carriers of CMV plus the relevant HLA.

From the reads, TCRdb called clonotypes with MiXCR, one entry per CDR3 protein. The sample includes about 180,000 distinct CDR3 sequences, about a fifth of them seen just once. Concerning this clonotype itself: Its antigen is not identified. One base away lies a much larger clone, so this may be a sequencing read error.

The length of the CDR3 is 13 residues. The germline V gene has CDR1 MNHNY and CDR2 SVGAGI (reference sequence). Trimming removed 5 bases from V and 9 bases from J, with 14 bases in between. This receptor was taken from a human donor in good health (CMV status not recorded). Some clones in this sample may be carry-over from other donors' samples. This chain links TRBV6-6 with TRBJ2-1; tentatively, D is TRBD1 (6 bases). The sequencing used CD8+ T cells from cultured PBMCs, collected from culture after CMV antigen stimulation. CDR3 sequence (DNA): TGTGCCAGCAGTCCCAACAGGGACATTGAGCAGTTCTTC. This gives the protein CASSPNRDIEQFF.